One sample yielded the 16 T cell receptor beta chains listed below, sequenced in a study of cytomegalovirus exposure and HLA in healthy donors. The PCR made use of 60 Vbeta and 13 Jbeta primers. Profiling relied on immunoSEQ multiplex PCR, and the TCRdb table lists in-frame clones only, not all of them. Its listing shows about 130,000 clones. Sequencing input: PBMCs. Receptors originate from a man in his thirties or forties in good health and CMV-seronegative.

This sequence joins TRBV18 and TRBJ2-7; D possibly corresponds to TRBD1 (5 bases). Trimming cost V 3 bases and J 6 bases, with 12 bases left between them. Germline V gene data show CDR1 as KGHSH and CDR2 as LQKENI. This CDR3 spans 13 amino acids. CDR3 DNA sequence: TGTGCCAGCTCACCCCCAGGGCTAGGCGAGCAGTACTTC. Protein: CASSPPGLGEQYF.

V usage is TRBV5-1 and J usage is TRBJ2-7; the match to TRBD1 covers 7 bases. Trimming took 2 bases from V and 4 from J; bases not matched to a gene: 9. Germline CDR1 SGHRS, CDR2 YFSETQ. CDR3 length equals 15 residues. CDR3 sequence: CASSLQTGSTYEQYF. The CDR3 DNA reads TGCGCCAGCAGCTTACAGACAGGGTCTACGTACGAGCAGTACTTC.

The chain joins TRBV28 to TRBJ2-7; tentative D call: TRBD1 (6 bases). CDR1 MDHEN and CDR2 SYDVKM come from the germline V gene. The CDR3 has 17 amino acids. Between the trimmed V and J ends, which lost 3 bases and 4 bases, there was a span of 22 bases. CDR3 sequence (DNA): TGTGCCAGCAGTTTGACTCCAGGGGCGGCGGGCTCTTACGAGCAGTACTTC. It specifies CASSLTPGAAGSYEQYF.

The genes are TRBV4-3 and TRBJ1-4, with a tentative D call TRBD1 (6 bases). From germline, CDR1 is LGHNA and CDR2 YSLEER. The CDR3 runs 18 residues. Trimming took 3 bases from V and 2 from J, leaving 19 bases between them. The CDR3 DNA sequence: TGCGCCAGCAGCCATATCAAGGGGGGGGAAGCGACTAATGAAAAACTGTTTTTT. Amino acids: CASSHIKGGEATNEKLFF.

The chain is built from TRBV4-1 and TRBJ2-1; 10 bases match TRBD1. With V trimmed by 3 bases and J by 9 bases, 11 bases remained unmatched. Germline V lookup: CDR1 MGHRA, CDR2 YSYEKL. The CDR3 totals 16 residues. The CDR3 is CASSHPRDRGPGEQFF. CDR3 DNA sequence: TGCGCCAGCAGCCACCCCCGGGACAGGGGTCCGGGTGAGCAGTTCTTC.

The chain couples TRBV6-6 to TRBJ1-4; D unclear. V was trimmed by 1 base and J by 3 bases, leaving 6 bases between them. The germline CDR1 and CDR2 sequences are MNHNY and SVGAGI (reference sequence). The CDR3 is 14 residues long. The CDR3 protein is CASSYLGANEKLFF. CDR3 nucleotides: TGTGCCAGCAGTTACTTGGGCGCTAATGAAAAACTGTTTTTT.

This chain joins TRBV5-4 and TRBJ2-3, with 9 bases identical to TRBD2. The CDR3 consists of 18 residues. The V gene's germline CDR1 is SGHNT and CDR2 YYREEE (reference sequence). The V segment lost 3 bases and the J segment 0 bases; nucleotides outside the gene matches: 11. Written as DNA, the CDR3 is TGTGCCAGCAGCTCCCCCTATAGCGGGAGATCTAGCACAGATACGCAGTATTTT. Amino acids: CASSSPYSGRSSTDTQYF.

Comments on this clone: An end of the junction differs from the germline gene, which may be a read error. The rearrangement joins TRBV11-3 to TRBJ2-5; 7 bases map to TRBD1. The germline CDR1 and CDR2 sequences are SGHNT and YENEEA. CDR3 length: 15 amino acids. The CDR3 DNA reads TGTGCCAGCAGCTTAGATGGGACAGAAGAAGAAACCCAGTACTTC. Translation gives CASSLDGTEEETQYF.

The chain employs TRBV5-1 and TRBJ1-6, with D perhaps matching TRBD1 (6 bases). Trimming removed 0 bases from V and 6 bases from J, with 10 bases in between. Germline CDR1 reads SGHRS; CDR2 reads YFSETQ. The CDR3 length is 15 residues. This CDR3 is CASSLAGQSNSPLHF. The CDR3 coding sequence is TGCGCCAGCAGCTTGGCTGGACAGTCTAATTCACCCCTCCACTTT.

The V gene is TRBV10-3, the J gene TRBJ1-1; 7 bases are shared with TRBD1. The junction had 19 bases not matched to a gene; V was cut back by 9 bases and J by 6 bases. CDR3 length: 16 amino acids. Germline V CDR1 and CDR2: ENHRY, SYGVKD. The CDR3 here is CAIGGDSLGRTAEAFF. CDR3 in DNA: TGTGCCATTGGCGGGGACAGCTTGGGACGGACAGCTGAAGCTTTCTTT.

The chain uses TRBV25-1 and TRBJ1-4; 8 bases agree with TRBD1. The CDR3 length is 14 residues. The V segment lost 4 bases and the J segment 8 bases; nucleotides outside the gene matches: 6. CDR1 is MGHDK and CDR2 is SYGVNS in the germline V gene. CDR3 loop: CASSGRGQAEKLFF. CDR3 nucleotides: TGTGCCAGCAGTGGCAGGGGACAGGCAGAAAAACTGTTTTTT.

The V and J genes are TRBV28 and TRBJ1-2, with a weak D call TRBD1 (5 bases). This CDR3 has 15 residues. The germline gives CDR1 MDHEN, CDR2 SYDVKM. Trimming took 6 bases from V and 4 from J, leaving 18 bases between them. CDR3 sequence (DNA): TGTGCCAGCAGGTTAGGGGTCGCCGGGAGCTATGGCTACACCTTC. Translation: CASRLGVAGSYGYTF.

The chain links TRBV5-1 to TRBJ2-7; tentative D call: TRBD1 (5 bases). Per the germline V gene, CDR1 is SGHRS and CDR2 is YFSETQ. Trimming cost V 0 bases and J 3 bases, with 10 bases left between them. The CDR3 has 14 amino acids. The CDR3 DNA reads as TGCGCCAGCAGCTTGGAACCAGGGAACTACGAGCAGTACTTC. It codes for CASSLEPGNYEQYF.

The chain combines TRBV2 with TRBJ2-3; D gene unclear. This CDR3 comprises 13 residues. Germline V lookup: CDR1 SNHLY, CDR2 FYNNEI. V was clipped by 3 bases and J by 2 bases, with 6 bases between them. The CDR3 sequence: CASSDRYTDTQYF. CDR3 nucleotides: TGTGCCAGCAGTGACAGATACACAGATACGCAGTATTTT.

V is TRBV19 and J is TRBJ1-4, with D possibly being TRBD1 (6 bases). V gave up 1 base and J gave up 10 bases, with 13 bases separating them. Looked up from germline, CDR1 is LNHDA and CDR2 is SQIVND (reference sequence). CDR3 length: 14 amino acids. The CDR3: CASSIAGTSRKLFF. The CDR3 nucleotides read TGTGCCAGTAGTATAGCCGGGACATCGCGAAAACTGTTTTTT. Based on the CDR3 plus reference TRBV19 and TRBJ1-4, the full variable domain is DGGITQSPKYLFRKEGQNVTLSCEQNLNHDAMYWYRQDPGQGLRLIYYSQIVNDFQKGDIAEGYSVSREKKESFPLTVTSAQKNPTAFYLCASSIAGTSRKLFFGSGTQLSVL.

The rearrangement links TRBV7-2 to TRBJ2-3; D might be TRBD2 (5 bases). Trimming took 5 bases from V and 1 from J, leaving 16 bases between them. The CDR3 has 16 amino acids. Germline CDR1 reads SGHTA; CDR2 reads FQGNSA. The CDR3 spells CASSPGWPRRTDTQYF. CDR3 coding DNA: TGTGCCAGCAGCCCGGGGTGGCCCCGTCGCACAGATACGCAGTATTTT.